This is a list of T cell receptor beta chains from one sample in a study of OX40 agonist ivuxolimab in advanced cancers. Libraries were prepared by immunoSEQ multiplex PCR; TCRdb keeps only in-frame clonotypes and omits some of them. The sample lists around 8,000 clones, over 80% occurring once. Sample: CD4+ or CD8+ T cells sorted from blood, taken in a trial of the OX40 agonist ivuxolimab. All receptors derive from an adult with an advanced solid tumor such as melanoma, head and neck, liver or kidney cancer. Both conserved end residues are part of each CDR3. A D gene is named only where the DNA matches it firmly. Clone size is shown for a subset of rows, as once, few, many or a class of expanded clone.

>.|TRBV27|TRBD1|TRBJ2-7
CASSPGQGLVGQYF
TGTGCCAGCAGTCCGGGACAGGGCCTTGTCGGGCAGTACTTC
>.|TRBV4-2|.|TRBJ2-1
CASSQADGRSSYNEQFF
TGTGCCAGCAGCCAAGCCGACGGCCGGAGCTCCTACAATGAGCAGTTCTTC
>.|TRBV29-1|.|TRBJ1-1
CSVDSRNTEAFF
TGCAGCGTTGATAGCAGGAACACTGAAGCTTTCTTT
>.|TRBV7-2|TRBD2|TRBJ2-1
CASSLPGGANEQFF
TGTGCCAGCAGCTTACCCGGGGGGGCCAATGAGCAGTTCTTC
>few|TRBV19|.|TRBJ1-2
CASTPPGDFPNYGYTF
TGTGCCAGTACCCCCCCGGGGGACTTTCCTAACTATGGCTACACCTTC
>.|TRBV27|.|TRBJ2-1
CASGIAYEQFF
TGTGCCAGCGGAATTGCTTATGAGCAGTTCTTC
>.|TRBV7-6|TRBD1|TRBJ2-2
CASSNRDRNTGELFF
TGTGCCAGCAGTAACCGGGACAGAAACACCGGGGAGCTGTTTTTT
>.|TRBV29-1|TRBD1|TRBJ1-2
CSALGQELYGYTF
TGCAGCGCCCTCGGACAGGAACTCTATGGCTACACCTTC
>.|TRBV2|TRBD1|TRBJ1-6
CASLTGAGNSPLHF
TGTGCCAGTTTAACAGGGGCGGGTAATTCACCCCTCCACTTT
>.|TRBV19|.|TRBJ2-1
CASKTGNNEQFF
TGTGCCAGCAAAACAGGGAACAATGAGCAGTTCTTC
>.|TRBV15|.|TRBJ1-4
CATSTRQDEKLFF
TGTGCCACCAGCACCCGACAGGATGAAAAACTGTTTTTT
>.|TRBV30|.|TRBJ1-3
CAWSPTGTGNTIYF
TGTGCCTGGAGCCCTACAGGGACTGGAAACACCATATATTTT
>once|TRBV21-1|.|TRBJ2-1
CASSKAEGRSYNEQFF
TGTGCCAGCAGCAAAGCGGAGGGCCGCTCCTACAATGAGCAGTTCTTC
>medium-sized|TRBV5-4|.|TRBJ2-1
CASSLSTSWNEQFF
TGTGCCAGCAGCTTGTCGACGAGCTGGAATGAGCAGTTCTTC
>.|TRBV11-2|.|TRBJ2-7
CASSPGTETTYEQYF
TGTGCCAGCAGCCCCGGGACCGAAACTACCTACGAGCAGTACTTC
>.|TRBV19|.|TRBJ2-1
CASSMWGTYNEQFF
TGTGCCAGTAGTATGTGGGGTACCTACAATGAGCAGTTCTTC
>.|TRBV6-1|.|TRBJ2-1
CASSDEGSSYNEQFF
TGTGCCAGCAGTGATGAGGGAAGTTCCTACAATGAGCAGTTCTTC
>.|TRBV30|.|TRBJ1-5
CAWSLGQGTQPQHF
TGTGCCTGGAGCTTGGGGCAGGGAACCCAGCCCCAGCATTTT